The next 5 T cell receptor beta chains were all read from a single sample in a study of spatial heterogeneity in lung cancer. TCRdb re-called the 5' RACE reads with MiXCR, one entry per CDR3 protein. The sample consists of fewer than 55,000 distinct CDR3 sequences, 7.5% to 8% of them appearing once. Time point noted: sample taken at primary tumor resection. Researchers sequenced whole RNA taken from tumor, nontumor lung or frozen PBMC without sorting. The sample in question was PBMCs, obtained at surgery. The receptor set was obtained from a female donor with early-stage non-small cell lung cancer.

This chain links TRBV5-6 with TRBJ1-1; no firm D call. Trimming removed 3 bases at V and 4 bases at J, with 16 bases between. This CDR3 spans 15 amino acids. Germline V gene lookup returns CDR1 SGHDT and CDR2 YYEEEE. CDR3 in DNA: TGTGCCAGCAGCTCCTCGGGGTACCGGGCCACTGAAGCTTTCTTT. This encodes CASSSSGYRATEAFF.

In its sample, this clonotype was seen a few times. V and J are TRBV12-3 or TRBV12-4 and TRBJ1-5, with D hard to call. The CDR3 consists of 15 residues. V dropped 6 bases and J dropped 0 bases, with 12 bases sitting between them. The CDR3 is CASSAGRNSNQPQHF. The CDR3, as DNA: TGTGCCAGCAGCGCCGGCAGGAATAGCAATCAGCCCCAGCATTTT.

This clonotype was detected many times. The chain carries TRBV2 and TRBJ2-2, with D hard to call. There are 16 residues in the CDR3. CDR1 is SNHLY and CDR2 is FYNNEI in the germline V gene. CDR3 nucleotides: TGTGCAAGCCTCACAAGGCCCTCCGCGAACACCGGGGAGCTGTTTTTT. It codes for CASLTRPSANTGELFF.

This clonotype was counted at least ten times. This sequence joins TRBV20-1 and TRBJ2-7, with 9 bases lining up with TRBD2. The CDR3 length is 14 residues. From germline, CDR1 is DFQATT and CDR2 SNEGSKA (reference sequence). With V trimmed by 2 bases and J by 3 bases, 5 bases remained unmatched. The CDR3 DNA follows: TGCAGTGCTAGAAGGCCTAGCGGGAACTACGAGCAGTACTTC. Its protein is CSARRPSGNYEQYF.

This clonotype appeared a few times. This chain links TRBV20-1 with TRBJ1-4; 9 bases are a match to TRBD1. The germline V gene has CDR1 DFQATT and CDR2 SNEGSKA (reference sequence). Trimming removed 2 bases from V and 3 bases from J; junction bases left unmatched: 4. The CDR3 consists of 15 residues. CDR3 DNA: TGCAGTGCTAGATTGACAGGGGGGCCTAATGAAAAACTGTTTTTT. Translating gives CSARLTGGPNEKLFF.